This TCR beta chain was found in a study of T cells expressing NK-cell markers (dated by TCRdb to 2018 to 2020). Study-wide context: Three sorted T-cell subsets (CD3+CD56+NKG2C+, CD3+CD56+NKG2C- and CD3+CD56-NKG2C+) from fewer than 10 donors had their TCR beta-chain repertoires profiled. Among the eight sequenced donors, only one was HCMV-seronegative, while the other seven were HCMV-seropositive. Randomly selected healthy volunteers, three men and five women, were used as the eight sequenced donors. The libraries were sequenced on Illumina HiSeq 2000/2500, MiSeq or NextSeq, producing 2 x 150 bp reads.

HCMV-specific IgG was detected in serum with a commercial ELISA kit to determine HCMV serostatus. Peripheral blood mononuclear cells were isolated from blood by Ficoll density gradient centrifugation. The sample was run on an Illumina HiSeq 2000. 5'RACE template switching, by which a universal primer site and unique molecular identifiers were added, was used to make TCR beta cDNA libraries. Synthesis of cDNA was primed from the TCR beta constant segment and was followed by two consecutive PCR amplification steps. In the original analysis: MIGEC was used to demultiplex reads and group reads by UMI, and MiTCR was used to assemble and quantify clonotypes. Only TCR cDNA sequences supported by at least two reads were kept to exclude erroneous sequences. Downstream repertoire analysis used the tcR package, and clonotypes were matched across fractions by CDR3 nucleotide sequence plus V segment. VDJmatch was used to annotate antigen specificity against VDJdb, with one amino acid substitution in CDR3 allowed. TCRdb reprocessed the reads, so every CDR3 protein sequence counts as one entry and DNA is not shown. These V and J calls derive from TCRdb rather than the authors' analysis. The table for this sample lists 400,000 to 500,000 distinct CDR3 sequences. The ten largest clonotypes hold approximately 6.8% of the sample.

Including cysteine and phenylalanine, the CDR3 has 18 amino acids. No DNA is given. According to the germline V gene (reference sequence), CDR1 reads DFQATT and CDR2 reads SNEGSKA. Results the study describes overall, beyond this receptor: In roughly 6 donors, the dominant CD3+CD56+NKG2C+ clonotypes ranked among the top 10 CD8+ clonotypes, making up roughly 1.0-7.0% of CD8+ T cells. It remained unclear whether the expanded NKG2C-expressing T cell clones were specific for HCMV antigens. Those dominant clonotypes were again the most abundant among CD3+CD56-NKG2C+ cells in a handful of donors, at about 28.3-60.1%.

On this clonotype: Its antigen remains undetermined.

The chain is assembled from TRBV20-1 and TRBJ2-6; TCRdb's D call, TRBD2, is unchecked because there is no DNA. This sequence originates from a woman between 18 and 75 years old in good health. Sequenced sample: blood T cells: a sorted CD56 or NKG2C T cell subset, CD4+ or CD8+ T cells, or bulk PBMC T cells (not recorded which). CDR3 protein: CSARNSGRADSGANVLTF.